Below, 22 T cell receptor beta chains from the same sample are listed, as sequenced in a study of T cells in Graves' hyperthyroidism and ophthalmopathy. The source material, RNA transcripts, was used to amplify TCR beta CDR3 regions. During a first-round RT-PCR of the TCR CDR3, the HTBI primer set was used. TCRdb reprocessed the multiplex PCR reads with MiXCR, giving one entry per CDR3 protein. The data hold hundreds of thousands of distinct CDR3 sequences, with roughly 22% observed a single time. The sample comprised blood. These TCRs come from a young man with Graves' ophthalmopathy.

The table lists this clonotype with a few counts. This sequence joins TRBV28 and TRBJ2-5; possible D gene TRBD1, 5 bases. Trimming removed 2 bases from V and 1 base from J, with 14 bases in between. Germline V gene sequence: CDR1 MDHEN, CDR2 SYDVKM. This CDR3 is built from 16 residues. The CDR3 coding sequence is TGTGCCAGCAGTTTACCCCCCTCAGGGATCCAAGAGACCCAGTACTTC. Amino acid sequence: CASSLPPSGIQETQYF.

With respect to this clonotype: A much more abundant neighbour one base away suggests this may be a read error. This chain connects TRBV6-1 to TRBJ2-7; 11 positions match TRBD2. CDR1 and CDR2 from the germline V gene are MNHNS and SASEGT. The CDR3 is made up of 15 amino acids. CDR3: CASRPGLAGPYERYF. CDR3 nucleotide sequence: TGTGCCAGCAGACCTGGACTAGCGGGCCCCTACGAGCGGTACTTC.

This clonotype came up many times. The chain carries TRBV12-3 or TRBV12-4 and TRBJ2-7; 12 nucleotides line up with TRBD2. This CDR3 contains 17 residues. V dropped 6 bases and J dropped 7; count of bases not matched to a gene: 16. CDR3 sequence: CASRAGTSGFLEGEQYF. Here the CDR3 DNA reads TGTGCCAGCAGAGCCGGGACTAGCGGGTTCTTGGAGGGTGAGCAGTACTTC.

This sequence joins TRBV3-1 and TRBJ2-1; tentatively, D is TRBD2 (5 bases). Germline CDR1 and CDR2: LGHDT and YNNKEL (reference sequence). Deletions cut 9 bases from V and 0 bases from J, with 15 bases between. CDR3 size: 15 residues. The CDR3 spells CASSRDPSSYNEQFF. The CDR3 nucleotides read TGTGCCAGTTCTCGGGATCCTTCCTCCTACAATGAGCAGTTCTTC.

This clonotype was counted a few times. The chain links TRBV15 to TRBJ1-1; D gene uncertain. Germline values: CDR1 LNHNV, CDR2 YYDKDF (reference sequence). Trimming took off 3 bases at V and 5 bases at J, with 16 bases between the two ends. The CDR3 length is 15 residues. CDR3 nucleotides: TGTGCCACCAGCAGTAGTAAGGGAGAATGGACTGAAGCTTTCTTT. Translating gives CATSSSKGEWTEAFF.

A single count supports this clonotype. This could be a read error, since a much larger clone is one nucleotide away. The genes are TRBV11-2 and TRBJ1-1; D gene uncertain. Germline CDR1 SGHAT, CDR2 FQNNGV. The CDR3 consists of 14 residues. CDR3 sequence reads: CVSSLGGINTEAFF. DNA of the CDR3: TGTGTCAGCAGCTTAGGAGGGATTAACACTGAAGCTTTCTTT.

The chain links TRBV28 to TRBJ1-1; D is perhaps TRBD1 (6 bases). This CDR3 has 14 amino acids. Trimming cost V 3 bases and J 8 bases, with 16 bases left between them. Germline V gene sequence: CDR1 MDHEN, CDR2 SYDVKM. As DNA, the CDR3 is TGTGCCAGCAGTTTTAACTTCGGGGGCAGGGAAGCTTTCTTT. This translates into CASSFNFGGREAFF. Looking up the rest from reference TRBV28 and TRBJ1-1 gives the full variable domain: DVKVTQSSRYLVKRTGEKVFLECVQDMDHENMFWYRQDPGLGLRLIYFSYDVKMKEKGDIPEGYSVSREKKERFSLILESASTNQTSMYLCASSFNFGGREAFFGQGTRLTVV.

This clonotype has ten or more counts. This chain links TRBV24-1 with TRBJ2-1; 7 bases fit TRBD1. The CDR3 extends over 13 amino acids. V was clipped by 3 bases and J by 9 bases; unmatched bases: 4. Germline V lookup: CDR1 KGHDR, CDR2 SFDVKD. In nucleotides, the CDR3 is TGTGCCACCAGTGATACCACAGGGGCTGAGCAGTTCTTC. Translation gives CATSDTTGAEQFF.

This clonotype was detected ten times or more. The chain couples TRBV30 to TRBJ1-1; D gene uncertain. This CDR3 spans 14 amino acids. Germline loops: CDR1 GTSNPN, CDR2 SVGIG (reference sequence). Trimming left V 1 base short and J 4 bases short, with 13 bases between. The CDR3 coding sequence is TGTGCCTGGAGTGCATCAAGGGCGGCCACTGAAGCTTTCTTT. The encoded protein is CAWSASRAATEAFF. Full variable domain (remainder filled in from reference TRBV30 and TRBJ1-1): SQTIHQWPATLVQPVGSPLSLECTVEGTSNPNLYWYRQAAGRGLQLLFYSVGIGQISSEVPQNLSASRPQDRQFILSSKKLLLSDSGFYLCAWSASRAATEAFFGQGTRLTVV.

The genes are TRBV18 and TRBJ2-2; 9 bases agree with TRBD2. The CDR3 has 16 amino acids. Per the germline V gene, CDR1 is KGHSH and CDR2 is LQKENI. V shed 3 bases and J 1 base; nucleotides not matched to a gene: 3. The CDR3 sequence is CASSPTSGVNTGELFF. Written as DNA, the CDR3 is TGTGCCAGCTCACCGACTAGCGGAGTGAACACCGGGGAGCTGTTTTTT.

The sample holds many counts of this clonotype. V and J are TRBV5-1 and TRBJ2-1; TRBD1 aligns across 7 bases. Germline-derived CDR1 and CDR2 are SGHRS and YFSETQ. J was trimmed by 4 bases and V by 0 bases; bases with no gene match: 4. This CDR3 is built from 15 residues. CDR3 nucleotide sequence: TGCGCCAGCAGCTTGGGGGACAGCGTTTACAATGAGCAGTTCTTC. Its translation: CASSLGDSVYNEQFF.

Many counts were recorded for this clonotype. The chain joins TRBV2 to TRBJ2-1, with D uncertain. Trimming left V 6 bases short and J 5 bases short, with 11 bases between. The germline gives CDR1 SNHLY, CDR2 FYNNEI. The CDR3 totals 13 residues. CDR3 DNA sequence: TGTGCCAGCAGCCCCCCGCGGAACAATGAGCAGTTCTTC. Translated: CASSPPRNNEQFF.

V gene TRBV12-3 or TRBV12-4 combines with J gene TRBJ2-6, with D perhaps TRBD1 or TRBD2 (5 bases each). Trimming left V 6 bases short and J 0 bases short, with 24 bases between. The CDR3 extends over 20 amino acids. For the CDR3, the DNA is TGTGCCAGCAGACCAACCACCGGGACCCGTAGGCCCTCTGGGGCCAACGTCCTGACTTTC. It yields the protein CASRPTTGTRRPSGANVLTF.

The gene calls are TRBV5-1 and TRBJ2-2, with D perhaps given as TRBD1 or TRBD2 (6 bases each). This CDR3 is 13 amino acids long. V gave up 2 bases and J gave up 8 bases, with 10 bases separating them. The germline CDR1 and CDR2 sequences are SGHRS and YFSETQ. As DNA, the CDR3 is TGCGCCAGCAGCTTAGGGGGGCTTGGGGAGCTGTTTTTT. It codes for CASSLGGLGELFF. The variable domain in full, with the rest retrieved from reference TRBV5-1 and TRBJ2-2, is KAGVTQTPRYLIKTRGQQVTLSCSPISGHRSVSWYQQTPGQGLQFLFEYFSETQRNKGNFPGRFSGRQFSNSRSEMNVSTLELGDSALYLCASSLGGLGELFFGEGSRLTVL.

This clonotype has just one count. The chain couples TRBV6-2 or TRBV6-3 to TRBJ2-1; D ambiguous. The V gene's germline CDR1 is MNHEY and CDR2 SVGEGT. This CDR3 contains 11 residues. With 7 bases removed from V and 8 bases from J, the gap between germline ends came to 9 bases. This CDR3 is CASNSWDEQFF. CDR3 in DNA: TGTGCCAGCAATAGTTGGGATGAGCAGTTCTTC.

This rearrangement joins TRBV6-1 to TRBJ2-7; D gene uncertain. CDR1 is MNHNS and CDR2 is SASEGT in the germline V gene. V was trimmed by 3 bases and J by 0 bases, leaving 9 bases between them. The length of the CDR3 is 14 residues. CDR3 residues: CASSDALSSYEQYF. DNA for the CDR3: TGTGCCAGCAGTGATGCCTTGAGCTCCTACGAGCAGTACTTC.

This clonotype was counted many times. The chain uses TRBV10-3 and TRBJ1-1; TRBD1 agrees at 7 bases. This CDR3 has 15 residues. Germline V CDR1 and CDR2: ENHRY, SYGVKD. Trimming took 1 base from V and 0 from J; bases not matched to a gene: 2. DNA for the CDR3: TGTGCCATCAGTGAGTGGACAGGTATGAACACTGAAGCTTTCTTT. Its protein is CAISEWTGMNTEAFF.

This clonotype was detected only a few times. V gene TRBV28 combines with J gene TRBJ2-2; 9 positions agree with TRBD2. Germline CDR1 reads MDHEN; CDR2 reads SYDVKM. There are 16 residues in the CDR3. The V and J ends lost 3 bases and 5 bases, in that order; junction bases with no gene match: 7. The CDR3 is CASSFGGRAGTGELFF. The CDR3 DNA sequence: TGTGCCAGCAGTTTTGGCGGGAGGGCAGGAACCGGGGAGCTGTTTTTT.

The sample holds one count of this clonotype. The rearrangement joins TRBV6-1 to TRBJ1-4; unclear D gene. V lost 7 bases, J lost 0 bases, and 6 bases lay in between. The CDR3 loop spans 13 amino acids. Germline V gene data show CDR1 as MNHNS and CDR2 as SASEGT. The CDR3 DNA follows: TGTGCCAGCACAATATCAACTAATGAAAAACTGTTTTTT. Translated: CASTISTNEKLFF.

The sample holds a few counts of this clonotype. This rearrangement joins TRBV6-1 to TRBJ2-1; TRBD1 aligns across 8 bases. The CDR3 is 14 amino acids. Germline assignment: CDR1 MNHNS and CDR2 SASEGT. Trimming removed 8 bases from V and 7 bases from J; junction bases left unmatched: 10. The CDR3 loop is CASSRDRRRNEQFF. CDR3 nucleotide sequence: TGTGCCAGCTCAAGGGACAGGCGTAGGAATGAGCAGTTCTTC.

This clonotype has ten or more counts. V usage is TRBV20-1 and J usage is TRBJ2-7; TRBD1 matches at 8 bases. V shed 3 bases and J 1 base; nucleotides not matched to a gene: 5. This CDR3 is built from 14 residues. Germline values: CDR1 DFQATT, CDR2 SNEGSKA (reference sequence). The DNA of the CDR3 is TGCAGTGCTAGGTGGCAGGGGGCGTCCTACGAGCAGTACTTC. It is translated as CSARWQGASYEQYF.

This clonotype was observed at least ten times. The rearrangement uses TRBV7-9 and TRBJ1-5, with D perhaps TRBD1 (5 bases). With 1 base removed from V and 3 bases from J, the gap between germline ends came to 10 bases. Germline CDR1 reads SEHNR; CDR2 reads FQNEAQ (reference sequence). The length of the CDR3 is 15 residues. In nucleotides, the CDR3 is TGTGCCAGCAGCTTAGGGGACGCTAACAATCAGCCCCAGCATTTT. Protein: CASSLGDANNQPQHF.